What follows are 17 T cell receptor beta chains derived from one specimen sequenced in a study of identical twins. TCRdb itself ran the 5' RACE reads through MiXCR, one entry per CDR3 protein. The profile shows around 650,000 distinct CDR3 sequences, 7% to 7.5% of them singletons. These sequences were also reported in another study, on yellow fever vaccine responses in identical twins.

What was sequenced was PBMCs. These receptors originate from a woman between 18 and 29 years old in good health.

The chain couples TRBV24-1 to TRBJ1-2; the D gene is possibly TRBD1 (6 bases). Trimming removed 4 bases from V and 4 bases from J, with 15 bases in between. CDR3 size: 15 residues. The germline V gene has CDR1 KGHDR and CDR2 SFDVKD. DNA for the CDR3: TGTGCCACCAGTGACCGCGGGACGGACAGCTATGGCTACACCTTC. This sequence encodes CATSDRGTDSYGYTF.

The V call is TRBV12-3 or TRBV12-4, the J call TRBJ1-1; D is uncertain. V lost 4 bases and J 1 base, leaving 13 bases between the germline ends. The CDR3 has 15 amino acids. CDR3: CASSSRALGNTEAFF. The DNA of the CDR3 is TGTGCCAGCAGTTCAAGGGCCCTGGGGAACACTGAAGCTTTCTTT.

There are a few counts of this clonotype. V gene TRBV20-1 combines with J gene TRBJ2-3, with unresolved D. The CDR3 is 11 amino acids. Between the trimmed V and J ends, which lost 6 bases and 6 bases, there was a span of 10 bases. Per the germline V gene, CDR1 is DFQATT and CDR2 is SNEGSKA (reference sequence). The CDR3: CSAAPDDTQYF. CDR3 nucleotides: TGCAGTGCAGCCCCTGACGATACGCAGTATTTT.

The table lists this clonotype with a few counts. The chain combines TRBV6-2 or TRBV6-3 with TRBJ2-1; 8 nucleotides agree with TRBD1. V shed 5 bases, J shed 8 bases, and the junction held 14 bases outside the gene matches. This CDR3 region has 16 residues. Germline loops: CDR1 MNHEY, CDR2 SVGEGT. CDR3 DNA: TGTGCCAGCAGTCGAAAACAGGGGGTATTTCCTTATGAGCAGTTCTTC. Amino acid sequence: CASSRKQGVFPYEQFF.

The gene calls are TRBV6-1 and TRBJ2-1; 11 bases fit TRBD2. Germline loops: CDR1 MNHNS, CDR2 SASEGT. The CDR3 has 17 amino acids. Germline trimming cut 6 bases from V and 6 bases from J; bases unmatched to any gene: 13. CDR3 DNA sequence: TGTGCCAGCAGCGCCAATAGCGGGAGGGCCTCTTTCAATGAGCAGTTCTTC. Encoded protein: CASSANSGRASFNEQFF.

This clonotype was detected only a few times. This chain uses TRBV15 with TRBJ1-1; D is ambiguous. Trimming cost V 5 bases and J 1 base, with 14 bases left between them. The germline V gene has CDR1 LNHNV and CDR2 YYDKDF (reference sequence). This CDR3 contains 15 residues. CDR3 protein: CATSRTPRGNTEAFF. CDR3 nucleotides: TGTGCCACCAGCCGAACCCCACGGGGGAACACTGAAGCTTTCTTT.

This clonotype was found many times. The CDR3 nucleotides are TGTGCCAGCAGACAGGGCGGGGGCACCGGGGAGCTGTTTTTT. Translating gives CASRQGGGTGELFF. The V gene is TRBV2, the J gene TRBJ2-2, with D maybe TRBD2 (7 bases). The CDR3 sequence is 14 residues long. V lost 6 bases, J lost 4 bases, and 12 bases lay in between. Germline values: CDR1 SNHLY, CDR2 FYNNEI.

Many counts were recorded for this clonotype. The rearrangement joins TRBV20-1 to TRBJ2-7, with 7 bases identical to TRBD2. J was trimmed by 4 bases and V by 6 bases; bases with no gene match: 9. CDR3 size: 13 residues. Germline V gives CDR1 DFQATT, CDR2 SNEGSKA (reference sequence). The CDR3 spells CSARTGGVYEQYF. The CDR3 DNA sequence: TGCAGTGCCCGCACGGGGGGAGTTTACGAGCAGTACTTC.

The CDR3 loop reads CASSREIPYNEQFF. The CDR3 region has the DNA TGTGCCAGCAGTCGGGAAATCCCCTACAATGAGCAGTTCTTC. V gene TRBV7-9 combines with J gene TRBJ2-1, with D maybe TRBD2 (5 bases). This CDR3 is built from 14 residues. In germline, CDR1 is SEHNR, CDR2 FQNEAQ (reference sequence). Between the trimmed V and J ends, which lost 6 bases and 2 bases, there was a span of 11 bases.

The chain recombines TRBV24-1 with TRBJ2-5; 11 bases line up with TRBD2. Germline-derived CDR1 and CDR2 are KGHDR and SFDVKD. J gave up 0 bases and V 5 bases, and 4 bases lay outside the gene matches. The CDR3 is 16 amino acids. The CDR3 spells CATSGILAGDQETQYF. CDR3 nucleotide sequence: TGTGCCACCAGTGGGATACTAGCGGGGGACCAAGAGACCCAGTACTTC.

At least ten counts were recorded for this clonotype. This CDR3 reads CASSQGPTGELFF. In DNA, the CDR3 is TGTGCCAGCAGCCAAGGACCAACCGGGGAGCTGTTTTTT. The genes are TRBV28 and TRBJ2-2, with D uncertain. V dropped 6 bases and J dropped 5 bases, with 10 bases sitting between them. This CDR3 comprises 13 residues. Per germline, CDR1 MDHEN and CDR2 SYDVKM.

This clonotype has only a few counts. The chain links TRBV12-3 or TRBV12-4 to TRBJ2-1; 10 positions agree with TRBD1. This CDR3 region has 15 residues. The junction had 14 bases not matched to a gene; V was cut back by 6 bases and J by 12 bases. CDR3 amino acids: CASRPRDRGAMGQFF. The CDR3 DNA reads TGTGCCAGCAGACCCCGGGACAGGGGCGCCATGGGGCAGTTCTTC.

The gene calls are TRBV7-2 and TRBJ2-3; 10 bases agree with TRBD2. This CDR3 region has 15 residues. The V segment lost 5 bases and the J segment 6 bases; nucleotides outside the gene matches: 8. Germline V gives CDR1 SGHTA, CDR2 FQGNSA. For the CDR3, the DNA is TGTGCCAGCAGCCCCAGCGGGAGGGCCCTGGATACGCAGTATTTT. Encoded protein: CASSPSGRALDTQYF.

In this sample, this clonotype turned up a few times. V and J are TRBV5-1 and TRBJ2-7, with D maybe TRBD2 (7 bases). The CDR3 runs 16 residues. Looked up from germline, CDR1 is SGHRS and CDR2 is YFSETQ. V lost 3 bases and J 5 bases, leaving 21 bases between the germline ends. CDR3 protein: CASSSTFLRGGDEQYF. The CDR3 DNA sequence: TGCGCCAGCAGCTCGACCTTTCTTAGAGGGGGGGACGAGCAGTACTTC.

This clonotype showed up many times. CDR3 amino acids: CASSRTGVSNQPQHF. CDR3 sequence (DNA): TGCGCCAGCAGCCGGACAGGGGTGAGCAATCAGCCCCAGCATTTT. The J gene is TRBJ1-5, the V gene TRBV5-1; 9 bases align to TRBD1. The CDR3 runs to 15 residues. The trim removed 4 bases at V and 1 base at J, leaving 3 bases unmatched. Germline values: CDR1 SGHRS, CDR2 YFSETQ.

This clonotype was seen ten or more times. The chain joins TRBV7-9 to TRBJ2-7; possibly TRBD2 for D (7 bases). The CDR3 length is 15 residues. Germline lookup yields CDR1 SEHNR and CDR2 FQNEAQ (reference sequence). Trimming took off 1 base at V and 3 bases at J, with 13 bases between the two ends. For the CDR3, the DNA is TGTGCCAGCAGCTTAGAGGGGGGGCCCTACTACGAGCAGTACGTC. This sequence encodes CASSLEGGPYYEQYV.

This clonotype was recorded at least ten times. The CDR3 protein is CASSVGTVQETQYF. The DNA of the CDR3 is TGTGCCAGCAGCGTTGGGACAGTTCAAGAGACCCAGTACTTC. The chain recombines TRBV7-9 with TRBJ2-5; 7 nucleotides line up with TRBD1. CDR3 size: 14 residues. With 5 bases clipped from V and 2 bases from J, the junction kept 5 bases outside the gene matches. Germline CDR1 SEHNR, CDR2 FQNEAQ (reference sequence).